Below, 3 T cell receptor beta chains from the same sample are listed, as sequenced in a study of blood T cell repertoires in COVID-19. Generated by immunoSEQ multiplex PCR, the TCRdb table keeps only in-frame clones and is missing some. Among more than 200,000 clones listed, around 84% were seen once. The sample consisted of peripheral blood. All receptors derive from a woman aged 60 to 75 with COVID-19, enrolled during active disease.

The chain uses TRBV28 and TRBJ2-6, with 11 bases that match TRBD1. The CDR3 loop spans 18 amino acids. Per germline, CDR1 MDHEN and CDR2 SYDVKM. The junction had 7 bases not matched to a gene; V was cut back by 5 bases and J by 1 base. CDR3 sequence reads: CASSLPGQGASGANVLTF. The CDR3 DNA reads as TGTGCCAGCAGTCTTCCAGGACAGGGGGCGTCTGGGGCCAACGTCCTGACTTTC.

The chain employs TRBV2 and TRBJ2-7; 11 bases map to TRBD2. The CDR3 sequence is 18 residues long. Germline V gives CDR1 SNHLY, CDR2 FYNNEI. V trimming: 2 bases; J trimming: 0 bases; junction bases outside the gene matches: 9. The CDR3 bases are TGTGCCAGCAGTGAAACGGGACTAGCGGAAATTGGCTCCTACGAGCAGTACTTC. Amino acid sequence: CASSETGLAEIGSYEQYF.

The rearrangement links TRBV10-3 to TRBJ2-1; 11 nucleotides line up with TRBD2. Trimming removed 0 bases from V and 4 bases from J; junction bases left unmatched: 8. The CDR3 covers 18 residues. The germline gives CDR1 ENHRY, CDR2 SYGVKD. Written as DNA, the CDR3 is TGTGCCATCAGTGAGTCCGGACCGGGACTAGCGGATTACAATGAGCAGTTCTTC. Its protein product is CAISESGPGLADYNEQFF.